A single sample gave rise to the 18 T cell receptor beta chains below, sequenced in a study of blood T cell repertoires in COVID-19. Libraries were prepared by immunoSEQ multiplex PCR; TCRdb keeps only in-frame clonotypes and omits some of them. The repertoire holds some 670,000 clones, with around 89% as singletons. Source material: peripheral blood. These receptor sequences come from a woman under 30 with acute or convalescent COVID-19.

The rearrangement joins TRBV27 to TRBJ2-2, with 7 positions matching TRBD2. The CDR3 extends over 17 amino acids. Per the germline V gene, CDR1 is MNHEY and CDR2 is SMNVEV (reference sequence). The ends lost 3 bases at V and 1 base at J; junction bases unmatched: 8. Here the CDR3 reads CASSFLWIAGNTGELFF. CDR3 DNA sequence: TGTGCCAGCAGTTTTCTATGGATAGCGGGGAACACCGGGGAGCTGTTTTTT.

The genes are TRBV5-4 and TRBJ1-1, with TRBD1 as a possible D gene (6 bases). The V end was cut by 4 bases, the J end by 1 base, with 14 bases between. The germline V gene encodes CDR1 SGHNT and CDR2 YYREEE (reference sequence). The CDR3 is made up of 15 amino acids. This CDR3 is CASSAFRQENTEAFF. The CDR3 DNA reads as TGTGCCAGCAGCGCGTTCCGACAGGAGAACACTGAAGCTTTCTTT.

This clone was counted once. The CDR3 nucleotides read TGTGCCAGCAGCCTGGGGCACTCCTATAATTCACCCCTCCACTTT. Translation: CASSLGHSYNSPLHF. The chain recombines TRBV6-6 with TRBJ1-6; tentatively, D is TRBD1 (5 bases). Germline V gene lookup returns CDR1 MNHNY and CDR2 SVGAGI (reference sequence). This CDR3 spans 15 amino acids. V was trimmed by 6 bases and J by 0 bases, leaving 9 bases between them.

This chain connects TRBV2 to TRBJ1-4, with 7 bases matching TRBD1. This CDR3 contains 17 residues. Germline CDR1 reads SNHLY; CDR2 reads FYNNEI. With 5 bases clipped from V and 5 bases from J, the junction kept 14 bases outside the gene matches. CDR3 in DNA: TGTGCCAGCAGTCAGACAGGGCGAGAGACCTTAAATGAAAAACTGTTTTTT. This encodes CASSQTGRETLNEKLFF.

The chain uses TRBV9 and TRBJ1-2, with TRBD1 matching 7 bases. J was trimmed by 6 bases and V by 6 bases; bases with no gene match: 11. The CDR3 extends over 14 amino acids. Germline CDR1 SGDLS, CDR2 YYNGEE. CDR3 sequence reads: CASTDGQASNGYTF. CDR3 DNA: TGTGCCAGCACCGACGGACAGGCCTCCAATGGCTACACCTTC.

The chain uses TRBV28 and TRBJ1-5; D is unclear. Germline V gene lookup returns CDR1 MDHEN and CDR2 SYDVKM. This CDR3 is 14 amino acids long. V was pared by 3 bases and J by 3 bases, with 9 bases between. The CDR3 DNA reads TGTGCCAGCAGTTTGTACCCTACCAATCAGCCCCAGCATTTT. The encoded protein is CASSLYPTNQPQHF.

J is TRBJ2-7 and V is TRBV29-1, with 9 positions matching TRBD1. This CDR3 comprises 13 residues. V was clipped by 4 bases and J by 2 bases; unmatched bases: 3. The germline V gene encodes CDR1 SQVTM and CDR2 ANQGSEA. The CDR3: CSVVWDRAYEQYF. The CDR3 region has the DNA TGCAGCGTTGTTTGGGACAGGGCCTACGAGCAGTACTTC.

The gene calls are TRBV19 and TRBJ1-1; 9 positions agree with TRBD1. With V trimmed by 5 bases and J by 1 base, 5 bases remained unmatched. CDR3 length equals 15 residues. Germline V lookup: CDR1 LNHDA, CDR2 SQIVND (reference sequence). For the CDR3, the DNA is TGTGCCAGTAGTGCTCCGGGACAGGGGAACACTGAAGCTTTCTTT. Protein product: CASSAPGQGNTEAFF.

The genes are TRBV2 and TRBJ2-7; TRBD1 matches 9 bases. After removal of 6 bases from V and 0 bases from J, the junction contained 6 bases not matched to a gene. There are 15 residues in the CDR3. The germline gives CDR1 SNHLY, CDR2 FYNNEI. Here the CDR3 reads CASRWGGQGSYEQYF. DNA of the CDR3: TGTGCCAGCAGGTGGGGGGGACAGGGCTCCTACGAGCAGTACTTC.

The rearrangement joins TRBV14 to TRBJ1-1; D may be TRBD1 (5 bases). The CDR3 totals 16 residues. CDR1 and CDR2 (germline): SGHDN, FVKESK. Trimming stripped 0 bases from V and 2 bases from J, with 13 bases between. The CDR3 region is CASSQDEGRVNTEAFF. DNA of the CDR3: TGTGCCAGCAGCCAAGATGAGGGGAGGGTAAACACTGAAGCTTTCTTT.

This rearrangement joins TRBV2 to TRBJ1-2; D gene uncertain. The CDR3 is 14 residues long. CDR1 and CDR2 (germline): SNHLY, FYNNEI. Trimming stripped 5 bases from V and 4 bases from J, with 14 bases between. The CDR3 here is CASSLATESYGYTF. CDR3 DNA: TGTGCCAGCAGTTTAGCTACTGAGAGCTATGGCTACACCTTC.

The chain couples TRBV19 to TRBJ1-4, with a possible D match to TRBD1 (6 bases). The CDR3 contains 13 residues. CDR1 and CDR2 (germline): LNHDA, SQIVND (reference sequence). Trimming left V 8 bases short and J 8 bases short, with 15 bases between. This CDR3 reads CASSFQGREKLFF. The CDR3 DNA reads TGTGCCAGTTCGTTTCAGGGGAGAGAAAAACTGTTTTTT.

The CDR3: CASSFRDRNTEAFF. The CDR3 DNA sequence: TGTGCCAGCAGCTTCCGGGACAGGAACACTGAAGCTTTCTTT. V and J are TRBV11-2 and TRBJ1-1, with 7 bases aligning to TRBD1. J lost 1 base, V lost 3 bases, and 2 bases had no gene match. The CDR3 runs 14 residues. CDR1 is SGHAT, CDR2 FQNNGV, per germline.

CDR3 sequence (DNA): TGTGCCAGCTCACCAATTTCGGGACAGGGCACCTATGGCTACACCTTC. It yields the protein CASSPISGQGTYGYTF. The V call is TRBV18, the J call TRBJ1-2; 9 nucleotides agree with TRBD1. Germline lookup yields CDR1 KGHSH and CDR2 LQKENI. The CDR3 is 16 amino acids. The J segment lost 4 bases and the V segment lost 2 bases, leaving 8 bases of the junction unmatched.

The V call is TRBV7-3, the J call TRBJ1-1, with a tentative D call TRBD1 (5 bases). Germline lookup yields CDR1 SGHTA and CDR2 FQGTGA. The V end was cut by 5 bases, the J end by 5 bases, with 15 bases between. The CDR3 loop spans 14 amino acids. CDR3 nucleotides: TGTGCCAGCAGCCCGCATGGGGGAGGAACTGAAGCTTTCTTT. This sequence encodes CASSPHGGGTEAFF.

This sequence joins TRBV2 and TRBJ1-6; TRBD1 agrees at 7 bases. The J segment lost 8 bases and the V segment lost 4 bases, leaving 11 bases of the junction unmatched. CDR1 and CDR2 from the germline V gene are SNHLY and FYNNEI. This CDR3 spans 16 amino acids. The CDR3 nucleotides are TGTGCCAGCAGTGGACTCGGACAGGAATATCATTCACCCCTCCACTTT. As protein: CASSGLGQEYHSPLHF.

V is TRBV10-3 and J is TRBJ1-4; D gene ambiguous. With 11 bases removed from V and 2 bases from J, the gap between germline ends came to 12 bases. Germline V gene data show CDR1 as ENHRY and CDR2 as SYGVKD. The CDR3 runs 13 residues. CDR3: CAVRGATNEKLFF. The CDR3 nucleotides are TGTGCCGTACGGGGAGCGACTAATGAAAAACTGTTTTTT.

CDR3 amino acids: CASSKMTGGPSGNTIYF. DNA of the CDR3: TGTGCCAGCAGCAAGATGACAGGGGGGCCCTCTGGAAACACCATATATTTT. The J gene is TRBJ1-3, the V gene TRBV7-2, with 9 positions matching TRBD1. Trimming at V came to 5 bases and at J to 0 bases, leaving 8 bases not matched to a gene. This CDR3 has 17 residues. Germline V gene sequence: CDR1 SGHTA, CDR2 FQGNSA.